This T cell receptor (beta chain) stems from a study of breast tumors, draining lymph nodes, adjacent tissues. TCRdb re-called the multiplex PCR reads through MiXCR, storing one row per CDR3 protein. The sample includes 20,000 to 25,000 distinct CDR3 sequences, approximately 40% of them seen just once. CDR3 size: 17 residues. The V segment lost 6 bases and the J segment 2 bases; nucleotides outside the gene matches: 11. In germline, CDR1 is MNHEY, CDR2 SVGAGI. This chain connects TRBV6-5 to TRBJ1-1, with 11 positions matching TRBD1. The material sequenced was breast tumor tissue. The TCR was taken from a female donor with breast cancer. Some clones in this sample may be carry-over from other donors' samples. CDR3 bases: TGTGCCAGCAGGCGTCGGACAGGGGGCCTTCTTAACACTGAAGCTTTCTTT. This gives the protein CASRRRTGGLLNTEAFF.